This T cell receptor (beta chain) emerged from a study of Tregs in tolerant kidney transplant recipients. V was clipped by 8 bases and J by 8 bases, with 12 bases between them. The CDR3 is 11 amino acids. Germline values: CDR1 MNHEY, CDR2 SMNVEV (reference sequence). General study results and limits: Few patients were studied, so findings need validation in larger groups. The most relevant donor-specific Treg TCRbeta repertoire apparently came from expansion with activated donor B cells.

Libraries were prepared by immunoSEQ multiplex PCR; TCRdb keeps only in-frame clonotypes and omits some of them. The table lists 90,000 or so clones, around 94% of them singletons. Unstimulated regulatory T cells (CD4+CD25+CD127-), CD4+CD25- non-regulatory cells, CD4 and CD8 cells were FACS-sorted from thawed PBMCs. Concerning this clone: Its matching antigen is unknown.

Material for sequencing was CD8+ T cells from blood. The sequence was obtained from a human donor in good health. J is TRBJ1-2 and V is TRBV27, with D unresolved. DNA for the CDR3: TGTGCCAGCGGGGTGACGGGAGGCTACACCTTC. As protein: CASGVTGGYTF.